Below are 27 T cell receptor beta chains sequenced from a single sample in a study of shared clonotypes between healthy human individuals. CD45RO-negative, CCR7-selected cells formed the naive CD8 fraction, which excluded terminally differentiated effector memory CD45RA+ cells. Generated by immunoSEQ multiplex PCR, the TCRdb table keeps only in-frame clones and is missing some. In the table there are millions of clones, more than 85% of which are singletons. The sample taken for sequencing was naive CD8+ T cells from PBMCs. Every receptor here comes from a young man in good health. Some clones in this sample may be carry-over from other donors' samples.

The rearrangement uses TRBV28 and TRBJ2-4; perhaps TRBD1 as D (6 bases). V was cut by 5 bases and J by 16 bases, with 18 bases left in between. From germline, CDR1 is MDHEN and CDR2 SYDVKM. This CDR3 region has 12 residues. The CDR3 DNA reads TGTGCCAGCAGTCCTACCCGGGACACCCCATACTTC. It specifies CASSPTRDTPYF.

This chain connects TRBV5-4 to TRBJ2-7; perhaps TRBD2 as D (6 bases). Trimming removed 0 bases from V and 3 bases from J, with 10 bases in between. This CDR3 is built from 14 residues. From germline, CDR1 is SGHNT and CDR2 YYREEE (reference sequence). This chain's CDR3 is CASSLGGGVYEQYF. Here the CDR3 DNA reads TGTGCCAGCAGCTTGGGCGGAGGGGTCTACGAGCAGTACTTC. Variable domain in full (rest from reference TRBV5-4 and TRBJ2-7): ETGVTQSPTHLIKTRGQQVTLRCSSQSGHNTVSWYQQALGQGPQFIFQYYREEENGRGNFPPRFSGLQFPNYSSELNVNALELDDSALYLCASSLGGGVYEQYFGPGTRLTVT.

CDR3 amino acids: CASSQGTSGSEQYF. The CDR3 nucleotides are TGCGCCAGCAGCCAGGGGACTAGCGGGAGCGAGCAGTACTTC. This chain uses TRBV4-1 with TRBJ2-7; 14 positions agree with TRBD2. The V gene's germline CDR1 is MGHRA and CDR2 YSYEKL. This CDR3 has 14 residues. The V segment lost 3 bases and the J segment 6 bases; nucleotides outside the gene matches: 1.

J is TRBJ1-2 and V is TRBV5-6, with D unresolved. Trimming stripped 1 base from V and 4 bases from J, with 11 bases between. CDR1 and CDR2 from the germline V gene are SGHDT and YYEEEE. The CDR3 runs to 14 residues. CDR3 DNA sequence: TGTGCCAGCAGCTTGTGGAGGTCATTCTATGGCTACACCTTC. This translates into CASSLWRSFYGYTF.

V and J are TRBV27 and TRBJ2-7; TRBD2 aligns across 7 bases. Germline V lookup: CDR1 MNHEY, CDR2 SMNVEV (reference sequence). This CDR3 is 12 amino acids long. The V gene end was trimmed by 8 bases and the J gene end by 2 bases; junction bases not matched to a gene: 3. The CDR3 region is CASWGGAYEQYF. CDR3 nucleotides: TGTGCCAGCTGGGGGGGGGCCTACGAGCAGTACTTC.

The J gene is TRBJ2-7, the V gene TRBV11-2, with 7 bases lining up with TRBD2. The junction had 9 bases not matched to a gene; V was cut back by 0 bases and J by 4 bases. This CDR3 has 16 residues. Germline loops: CDR1 SGHAT, CDR2 FQNNGV. CDR3 in DNA: TGTGCCAGCAGCTTAGATTTGCTAGCGGATTTTTACGAGCAGTACTTC. Translated, it gives CASSLDLLADFYEQYF. Full variable domain (rest looked up from reference TRBV11-2 and TRBJ2-7): EAGVAQSPRYKIIEKRQSVAFWCNPISGHATLYWYQQILGQGPKLLIQFQNNGVVDDSQLPKDRFSAERLKGVDSTLKIQPAKLEDSAVYLCASSLDLLADFYEQYFGPGTRLTVT.

The chain couples TRBV4-1 to TRBJ2-7, with TRBD2 matching over 8 bases. V was pared by 0 bases and J by 4 bases, with 8 bases of the junction left unmatched. Germline V gene sequence: CDR1 MGHRA, CDR2 YSYEKL. The CDR3 spans 16 residues. The CDR3 loop reads CASSQEEIAGTYEQYF. CDR3 DNA sequence: TGCGCCAGCAGCCAAGAGGAGATAGCGGGGACATACGAGCAGTACTTC.

The chain recombines TRBV7-8 with TRBJ1-5, with D tentatively TRBD1 (6 bases). The V gene lost 1 base and the J gene lost 5 bases, with 15 bases spanning the gap. The CDR3 is 16 amino acids. CDR1 SGHVS and CDR2 FQNEAQ come from the germline V gene. The CDR3 sequence is CASSLVVGGGYQPQHF. The DNA for the CDR3 is TGTGCCAGCAGCTTAGTGGTAGGGGGTGGTTATCAGCCCCAGCATTTT.

The chain carries TRBV5-6 and TRBJ1-2; 7 bases match TRBD1. Germline lookup yields CDR1 SGHDT and CDR2 YYEEEE. V lost 3 bases and J lost 3; bases outside the gene matches: 8. The CDR3 totals 15 residues. Here the CDR3 DNA reads TGTGCCAGCAGCTCAAAGCGACAGGGAGACTATGGCTACACCTTC. It yields the protein CASSSKRQGDYGYTF.

The CDR3 protein is CASSRLGNSNQPQHF. CDR3 sequence (DNA): TGTGCCAGCAGCCGCCTCGGTAATAGCAATCAGCCCCAGCATTTT. The chain joins TRBV28 to TRBJ1-5, with unresolved D. Germline CDR1 is MDHEN and CDR2 is SYDVKM. This CDR3 comprises 15 residues. The V and J ends lost 6 bases and 0 bases respectively, with 12 bases between them.

The chain is built from TRBV2 and TRBJ1-3; 7 bases fit TRBD1. The length of the CDR3 is 15 residues. Germline trimming cut 2 bases from V and 4 bases from J; bases unmatched to any gene: 5. Germline CDR1 reads SNHLY; CDR2 reads FYNNEI. In DNA form, the CDR3 reads TGTGCCAGCAGTGAAACGACAGGGCTCGGAAACACCATATATTTT. The encoded protein is CASSETTGLGNTIYF.

The sample holds one count of this clone. The rearrangement uses TRBV7-8 and TRBJ1-2, with 7 bases aligning to TRBD1. From germline, CDR1 is SGHVS and CDR2 FQNEAQ. CDR3 size: 18 residues. V lost 5 bases, J lost 4 bases, and 19 bases stayed unmatched. The CDR3 DNA sequence: TGTGCCAGCAGCCACCCCAGTGACAGGGAGTCCCTAGTCTATGGCTACACCTTC. This sequence encodes CASSHPSDRESLVYGYTF. Variable domain in full (rest from reference TRBV7-8 and TRBJ1-2): GAGVSQSPRYKVAKRGQDVALRCDPISGHVSLFWYQQALGQGPEFLTYFQNEAQLDKSGLPSDRFFAERPEGSVSTLKIQRTQQEDSAVYLCASSHPSDRESLVYGYTFGSGTRLTVV.

The gene calls are TRBV4-1 and TRBJ2-1; 7 bases fit TRBD2. V lost 1 base, J lost 0 bases, and 12 bases stayed unmatched. Germline CDR1 and CDR2: MGHRA and YSYEKL. CDR3 length: 19 residues. The CDR3 DNA reads TGCGCCAGCAGCCAAGCCCCTGTGTTGGGGGGGGGCTCCTACAATGAGCAGTTCTTC. Translation: CASSQAPVLGGGSYNEQFF.

The rearrangement uses TRBV11-2 and TRBJ2-5; D is unclear. From germline, CDR1 is SGHAT and CDR2 FQNNGV. The V end lost 5 bases, the J end lost 2 bases, and 21 bases lay between the germline ends. The CDR3 covers 17 residues. The CDR3 spells CASSLFPLHGLQETQYF. Written as DNA, the CDR3 is TGTGCCAGCAGCCTATTCCCGCTACACGGATTACAAGAGACCCAGTACTTC.

The CDR3 nucleotides are TGTGCCAGTAGTGCGGACAGGGGTTACGGTGAGCAGTTCTTC. Translated: CASSADRGYGEQFF. The J gene is TRBJ2-1, the V gene TRBV19, with 9 bases lining up with TRBD1. Germline V CDR1 and CDR2: LNHDA, SQIVND (reference sequence). This CDR3 has 14 amino acids. J gave up 9 bases and V 5 bases, and 8 bases lay outside the gene matches.

V gene TRBV28 combines with J gene TRBJ2-7, with D possibly matching TRBD1 (6 bases). CDR1 and CDR2 (germline): MDHEN, SYDVKM. The CDR3 has 16 residues. Trimming removed 5 bases at V and 2 bases at J, with 19 bases between. DNA for the CDR3: TGTGCCAGCAGTCTCTATACGACAGGATTGACCTACGAGCAGTACTTC. Its translation: CASSLYTTGLTYEQYF.

The rearrangement links TRBV19 to TRBJ1-2; no definite D call. Germline values: CDR1 LNHDA, CDR2 SQIVND (reference sequence). The CDR3 length is 18 residues. Trimming stripped 3 bases from V and 8 bases from J, with 28 bases between. The CDR3 DNA sequence: TGTGCCAGTAGTATCGCCGGGAGCCAAGTAGTCTCCGCTCGGGGCTACACCTTC. Translated: CASSIAGSQVVSARGYTF.

As concerns this clone: A single base is all that separates this from a far larger clone, so a read error is likely. The sample contains more than one DNA sequence encoding this CDR3. The rearrangement joins TRBV9 to TRBJ1-1; 7 nucleotides match TRBD1. V was pared by 3 bases and J by 1 base, with 0 bases of the junction left unmatched. CDR3 length equals 13 residues. Germline CDR1 SGDLS, CDR2 YYNGEE. In DNA form, the CDR3 reads TGTGCCAGCAGCGCAGGGGGGAACACTGAAGCTTTCTTT. It encodes CASSAGGNTEAFF.

V usage is TRBV9 and J usage is TRBJ1-2; the match to TRBD1 covers 12 bases. In germline, CDR1 is SGDLS, CDR2 YYNGEE. The CDR3 covers 19 residues. V lost 0 bases, J lost 4 bases, and 13 bases stayed unmatched. CDR3 nucleotide sequence: TGTGCCAGCAGCGTAGGCCCGCTGGGACAGGGGGCGATGGGCTATGGCTACACCTTC. Its protein product is CASSVGPLGQGAMGYGYTF.

A remark on this clone: At the DNA level, this CDR3 is encoded by other sequences in the same sample as well. V gene TRBV27 combines with J gene TRBJ1-1; D is unclear. This CDR3 has 13 residues. Germline CDR1 is MNHEY and CDR2 is SMNVEV (reference sequence). V was trimmed by 8 bases and J by 1 base, leaving 11 bases between them. The CDR3 bases are TGTGCCAGCTCCCTCAGTAAGAACACTGAAGCTTTCTTT. Protein: CASSLSKNTEAFF.

In DNA form, the CDR3 reads TGTGCCAGCAGCTTATTCGTGACTGAAGCTTTCTTT. This codes for CASSLFVTEAFF. The rearrangement uses TRBV7-2 and TRBJ1-1; no clear D. Trimming left V 2 bases short and J 5 bases short, with 6 bases between. CDR1 and CDR2 from the germline V gene are SGHTA and FQGNSA. CDR3 size: 12 residues.

This chain links TRBV14 with TRBJ2-7; possible D gene TRBD1, 6 bases. This CDR3 comprises 13 residues. V gave up 4 bases and J gave up 2 bases, with 9 bases separating them. CDR1 and CDR2 from the germline V gene are SGHDN and FVKESK. CDR3 in DNA: TGTGCCAGCAGCCTGGACAGCCCCTACGAGCAGTACTTC. It translates to CASSLDSPYEQYF.

This chain connects TRBV27 to TRBJ2-7; no reliable D call. V shed 3 bases and J shed 3 bases, with 12 bases lying between them. Germline loops: CDR1 MNHEY, CDR2 SMNVEV (reference sequence). The CDR3 length is 14 residues. The CDR3 DNA sequence: TGTGCCAGCAGTTTCGTAGGATTCAGCTACGAGCAGTACTTC. Translation: CASSFVGFSYEQYF.

This rearrangement joins TRBV7-9 to TRBJ2-5, with 8 bases identical to TRBD2. The CDR3 consists of 15 residues. With V trimmed by 5 bases and J by 5 bases, 10 bases remained unmatched. Per germline, CDR1 SEHNR and CDR2 FQNEAQ (reference sequence). CDR3 loop: CASSAPGLGVETQYF. CDR3 sequence (DNA): TGTGCCAGCAGCGCCCCGGGACTAGGGGTCGAGACCCAGTACTTC.

In DNA, the CDR3 is TGCGCCAGCAGTGACTGGCGGGAGGGGACAGATACGCAGTATTTT. Translated: CASSDWREGTDTQYF. This chain connects TRBV10-2 to TRBJ2-3, with 9 bases that match TRBD2. The CDR3 sequence is 15 residues long. Germline V gives CDR1 WSHSY, CDR2 SAAADI. V was pared by 3 bases and J by 3 bases, with 4 bases of the junction left unmatched.

This clone was counted a single time. V and J are TRBV28 and TRBJ1-3; D perhaps matches TRBD1 (5 bases). CDR3 size: 14 residues. V was clipped by 3 bases and J by 4 bases, with 10 bases between them. Looked up from germline, CDR1 is MDHEN and CDR2 is SYDVKM. The CDR3 protein is CASSFQGVGNTIYF. The CDR3 bases are TGTGCCAGCAGTTTCCAAGGGGTGGGAAACACCATATATTTT.

The chain has TRBV25-1 and TRBJ2-5, with TRBD1 matching over 9 bases. Trimming at V came to 8 bases and at J to 0 bases, leaving 10 bases not matched to a gene. The CDR3 contains 16 residues. The germline gives CDR1 MGHDK, CDR2 SYGVNS. This chain's CDR3 is CASGKTGGAYQETQYF. CDR3 DNA: TGTGCCAGCGGGAAAACAGGGGGCGCGTACCAAGAGACCCAGTACTTC.